The clone carrying this T cell receptor (beta chain) was detected once. This sample was included in a study of blood T cell repertoires in COVID-19. In the study overall: From T cells, B-cell-depleted T cells, or PBMCs came the material, which was cDNA or gDNA.

V was pared by 8 bases and J by 12 bases, with 5 bases between. CDR3 length equals 9 residues. Germline CDR1 and CDR2: ENHRY and SYGVKD. Under the authors' procedure: The authors estimated nucleated cell counts from reference gene primer amplification. Clones were sequenced by immunoSEQ multiplex PCR, and TCRdb holds only the in-frame ones, with some missing. D and trimming were read from the DNA, whereas the V and J calls and clone size are those reported in that table. The sample consists of about 72,000 clones, 82% of them appearing once. The sequence was collected from a human donor in a cohort sampled during active COVID-19. What was sequenced was peripheral blood. This sequence joins TRBV10-3 and TRBJ1-6, with no clear D. CDR3 coding DNA: TGTGCCATCGGGAGACCCCTCCACTTT. Its translation: CAIGRPLHF.